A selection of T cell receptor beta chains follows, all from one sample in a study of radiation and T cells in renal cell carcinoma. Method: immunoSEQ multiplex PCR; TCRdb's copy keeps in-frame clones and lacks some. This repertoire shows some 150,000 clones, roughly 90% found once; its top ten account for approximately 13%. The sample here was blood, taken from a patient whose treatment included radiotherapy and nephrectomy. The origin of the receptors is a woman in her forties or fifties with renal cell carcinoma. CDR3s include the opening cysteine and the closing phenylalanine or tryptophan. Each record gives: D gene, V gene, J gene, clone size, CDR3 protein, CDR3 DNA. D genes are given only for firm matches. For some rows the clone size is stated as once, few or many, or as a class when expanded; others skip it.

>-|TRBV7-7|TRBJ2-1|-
CASSYTGALEQFF
TGTGCTAGCAGCTACACGGGGGCCCTGGAGCAGTTCTTC
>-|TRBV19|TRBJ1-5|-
CASSIQGWYQPQHF
TGTGCCAGTAGTATACAGGGGTGGTATCAGCCCCAGCATTTT
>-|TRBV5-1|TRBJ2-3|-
CASSLGLGWSSADTDTQYF
TGCGCCAGCAGCTTGGGGTTAGGGTGGTCTAGCGCCGACACAGATACGCAGTATTTT
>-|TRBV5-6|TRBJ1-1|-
CASSWLPDSHDTEAFF
TGTGCCAGCAGCTGGCTACCGGACTCCCACGACACTGAAGCTTTCTTT
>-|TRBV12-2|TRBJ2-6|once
CASRLAGQVSRGANVLTF
TGTGCAAGTCGCTTAGCGGGACAGGTCTCCAGGGGGGCCAACGTCCTGACTTTC
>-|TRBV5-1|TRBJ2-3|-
CASSPGTSRADTQYF
TGCGCCAGCAGCCCCGGGACCTCGCGCGCAGATACGCAGTATTTT
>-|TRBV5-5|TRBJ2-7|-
CASSLADEQYF
TGTGCCAGCAGCTTGGCCGACGAGCAGTACTTC
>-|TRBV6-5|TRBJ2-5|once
CASSYRLGGETQYF
TGTGCCAGCAGTTACCGACTAGGGGGGGAGACCCAGTACTTC
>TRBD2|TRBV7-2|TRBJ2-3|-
CASSLGSAGGAGDTQYF
TGTGCCAGCAGCTTAGGGTCTGCGGGGGGTGCGGGGGATACGCAGTATTTT
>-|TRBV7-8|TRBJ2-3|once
CASSLGRVGGTDTQYF
TGTGCCAGCAGCTTAGGGCGGGTGGGTGGCACAGATACGCAGTATTTT
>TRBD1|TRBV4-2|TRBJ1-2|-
CASSPGQGPYYGYTF
TGTGCCAGCAGCCCGGGACAGGGGCCCTACTATGGCTACACCTTC
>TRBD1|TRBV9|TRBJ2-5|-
CASSPRQGGLQETQYF
TGTGCCAGCAGCCCCCGACAGGGGGGCCTTCAGGAGACCCAGTACTTC
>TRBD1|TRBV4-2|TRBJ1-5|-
CASSQGDRDNQPQHF
TGTGCCAGCAGCCAGGGTGACAGGGATAATCAGCCCCAGCATTTT
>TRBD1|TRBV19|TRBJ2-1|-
CASSYRDRDINEQFF
TGTGCCAGTAGTTACCGGGACAGGGATATCAATGAGCAGTTCTTC
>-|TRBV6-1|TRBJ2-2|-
CATLGKGANTGELFF
TGTGCCACCCTAGGGAAGGGGGCGAACACCGGGGAGCTGTTTTTT
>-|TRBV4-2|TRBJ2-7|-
CASSQVSGSSYEQYF
TGTGCCAGCAGCCAAGTCTCAGGGAGCTCCTACGAGCAGTACTTC
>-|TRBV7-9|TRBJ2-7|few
CASSLESEQYF
TGTGCCAGCAGCTTAGAGTCCGAGCAGTACTTC
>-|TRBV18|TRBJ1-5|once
CASSQRISNQPQHF
TGTGCCAGCTCACAGAGGATTTCAAATCAGCCCCAGCATTTT
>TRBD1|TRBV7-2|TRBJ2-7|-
CASSSSPAGQGPYEQYF
TGTGCCAGCAGCTCATCGCCCGCGGGACAGGGCCCCTACGAGCAGTACTTC
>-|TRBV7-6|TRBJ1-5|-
CASSLVPPGQALNQPQHF
TGTGCCAGCAGCTTAGTCCCCCCCGGGCAGGCCCTCAATCAGCCCCAGCATTTT
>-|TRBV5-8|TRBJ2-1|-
CASSLGGYNEQFF
TGTGCCAGCAGCTTGGGGGGGTACAATGAGCAGTTCTTC
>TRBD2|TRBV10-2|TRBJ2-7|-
CASSESGTSWKQYF
TGCGCCAGCAGTGAGTCGGGGACTAGTTGGAAGCAGTACTTC
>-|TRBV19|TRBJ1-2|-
CASSMVYYGYTF
TGTGCCAGTAGTATGGTCTACTATGGCTACACCTTC
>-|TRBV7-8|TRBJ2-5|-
CASSSYRKAQETQYF
TGTGCCAGCAGCTCATATCGAAAGGCACAAGAGACCCAGTACTTC
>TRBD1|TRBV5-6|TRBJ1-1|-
CASSLVGTGGTEAFF
TGTGCCAGCAGCTTGGTTGGGACAGGGGGGACTGAAGCTTTCTTT
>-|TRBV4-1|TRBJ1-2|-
CASSQERRGSYGYTF
TGCGCCAGCAGCCAAGAAAGGAGGGGGTCCTATGGCTACACCTTC
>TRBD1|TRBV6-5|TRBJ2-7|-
CASSYTGQTYEQYF
TGTGCCAGCAGTTACACGGGACAGACCTACGAGCAGTACTTC
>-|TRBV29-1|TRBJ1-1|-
CSVLRGRMNTEAFF
TGCAGCGTTCTCCGGGGACGGATGAACACTGAAGCTTTCTTT
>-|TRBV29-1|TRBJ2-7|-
CSVVPSGPYEQYF
TGCAGCGTTGTCCCATCCGGCCCGTACGAGCAGTACTTC
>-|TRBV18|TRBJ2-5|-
CASSPRDRQETQYF
TGTGCCAGCTCACCACGAGACAGACAAGAGACCCAGTACTTC
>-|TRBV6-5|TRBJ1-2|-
CASSYSSISYGYTF
TGTGCCAGCAGTTACTCGAGTATATCCTATGGCTACACCTTC
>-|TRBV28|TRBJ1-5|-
CARSSGNQPQHF
TGTGCCCGGAGCTCCGGGAATCAGCCCCAGCATTTT
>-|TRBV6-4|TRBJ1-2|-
CASSPGTNYGYTF
TGTGCCAGCAGTCCAGGGACTAACTATGGCTACACCTTC
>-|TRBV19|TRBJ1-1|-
CASSTHPGRTEAFF
TGTGCCAGTAGTACCCATCCGGGGCGGACTGAAGCTTTCTTT
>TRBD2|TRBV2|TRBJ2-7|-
CASRKGGAGGYEQYF
TGTGCCAGCAGGAAAGGGGGCGCGGGGGGGTACGAGCAGTACTTC
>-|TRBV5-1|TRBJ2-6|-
CASSLTTGSGANVLTF
TGCGCCAGCAGCTTAACAACAGGGTCCGGGGCCAACGTCCTGACTTTC
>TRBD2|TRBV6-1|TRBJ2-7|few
CASSDRASGGLDEQYF
TGTGCCAGCAGTGATCGGGCTAGCGGTGGCCTCGACGAGCAGTACTTC
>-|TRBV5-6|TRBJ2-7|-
CASSLVGSSYEQYF
TGTGCCAGCAGCTTGGTGGGTAGCTCCTACGAGCAGTACTTC
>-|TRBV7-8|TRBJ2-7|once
CASSLAGGRISYEQYF
TGTGCCAGCAGCTTAGCCGGGGGGCGGATCTCCTACGAGCAGTACTTC
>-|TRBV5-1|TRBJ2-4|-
CASSLLGGVGKNIQYF
TGCGCCAGCAGCTTACTAGGAGGGGTTGGTAAAAACATTCAGTACTTC